These 19 T cell receptor beta chains originate from one sample sequenced in a study of cytomegalovirus exposure and HLA in healthy donors. This table comes from immunoSEQ multiplex PCR, and its TCRdb copy is limited to in-frame clones, with some not included. The sample holds around 63,000 clones, almost 97% seen once. Specimen: PBMCs. The receptors shown here come from a young woman in good health and CMV-seronegative.

The chain couples TRBV25-1 to TRBJ1-2; unclear D gene. Germline CDR1 reads MGHDK; CDR2 reads SYGVNS. This CDR3 has 13 amino acids. The V end was cut by 4 bases, the J end by 4 bases, with 10 bases between. Here the CDR3 DNA reads TGTGCCAGCAGTGGTCAGGCCTCCTATGGCTACACCTTC. It specifies CASSGQASYGYTF.

J is TRBJ2-5 and V is TRBV11-2; perhaps TRBD1 as D (6 bases). V was pared by 1 base and J by 2 bases, with 14 bases between. Germline CDR1 reads SGHAT; CDR2 reads FQNNGV. The CDR3 has 16 residues. This chain's CDR3 is CASSLAPGHGQETQYF. Here the CDR3 DNA reads TGTGCCAGCAGCTTAGCCCCGGGACATGGGCAAGAGACCCAGTACTTC.

The rearrangement joins TRBV4-3 to TRBJ1-2; 7 bases align to TRBD1. Germline-derived CDR1 and CDR2 are LGHNA and YSLEER. The CDR3 length is 14 residues. V trimming: 4 bases; J trimming: 0 bases; junction bases outside the gene matches: 2. The CDR3 bases are TGCGCCAGCAGCCGCACAGGGGCTAACTATGGCTACACCTTC. Amino acids: CASSRTGANYGYTF.

The chain links TRBV15 to TRBJ2-5; possible D gene TRBD1, 6 bases. V gave up 5 bases and J gave up 5 bases, with 9 bases separating them. This CDR3 is 12 amino acids long. Germline V gives CDR1 LNHNV, CDR2 YYDKDF (reference sequence). CDR3 sequence (DNA): TGTGCCACCAGCGGGGGCAGGGAGACCCAGTACTTC. Protein product: CATSGGRETQYF.

The chain couples TRBV6-5 to TRBJ1-2, with TRBD1 identical over 7 bases. V shed 6 bases, J shed 4 bases, and the junction held 8 bases outside the gene matches. Germline V gene sequence: CDR1 MNHEY, CDR2 SVGAGI. The CDR3 has 14 amino acids. CDR3 sequence: CASRLTTGVYGYTF. CDR3 DNA sequence: TGTGCCAGCAGACTTACTACAGGGGTCTATGGCTACACCTTC.

In this sample, this clone turned up once. The CDR3 reads CAAGQQETQYF. The DNA for the CDR3 is TGTGCCGCGGGGCAGCAAGAGACCCAGTACTTC. The V and J genes are TRBV5-4 and TRBJ2-5; possible D gene TRBD2, 6 bases. The germline CDR1 and CDR2 sequences are SGHNT and YYREEE (reference sequence). The V and J ends lost 10 bases and 2 bases respectively, with 9 bases between them. The CDR3 sequence is 11 residues long.

The rearrangement links TRBV28 to TRBJ2-5; TRBD1 matches at 9 bases. The V gene end was trimmed by 6 bases and the J gene end by 5 bases; junction bases not matched to a gene: 10. This CDR3 region has 15 residues. The germline CDR1 and CDR2 sequences are MDHEN and SYDVKM. CDR3 bases: TGTGCCAGCAGCCCCACAGGGGGCGCAGAGGAGACCCAGTACTTC. It is translated as CASSPTGGAEETQYF.

This rearrangement joins TRBV29-1 to TRBJ1-2; TRBD1 matches at 7 bases. Germline loops: CDR1 SQVTM, CDR2 ANQGSEA. The V segment lost 8 bases and the J segment 5 bases; nucleotides outside the gene matches: 8. The CDR3 consists of 12 residues. The DNA of the CDR3 is TGCAGCCCCAGGGGGGCGGGATATGGCTACACCTTC. Protein sequence: CSPRGAGYGYTF.

The rearrangement links TRBV19 to TRBJ2-7; the match to TRBD2 covers 7 bases. The CDR3 is 14 residues long. Looked up from germline, CDR1 is LNHDA and CDR2 is SQIVND (reference sequence). The trim removed 3 bases at V and 2 bases at J, leaving 4 bases unmatched. The CDR3 reads CASSMYGRTYEQYF. The CDR3 DNA follows: TGTGCCAGTAGTATGTACGGGAGGACCTACGAGCAGTACTTC.

The chain uses TRBV5-8 and TRBJ2-5, with TRBD1 as a possible D gene (5 bases). Trimming cost V 4 bases and J 1 base, with 14 bases left between them. Germline V gene sequence: CDR1 SGHTS, CDR2 YDEGEE. The CDR3 spans 15 residues. The CDR3 here is CASSPNGAAQETQYF. The CDR3 bases are TGTGCCAGCAGCCCCAATGGGGCGGCCCAAGAGACCCAGTACTTC.

The genes are TRBV4-3 and TRBJ1-1; D is ambiguous. Trimming stripped 6 bases from V and 7 bases from J, with 12 bases between. The CDR3 sequence is 12 residues long. Germline assignment: CDR1 LGHNA and CDR2 YSLEER. CDR3 residues: CASRPTVGEAFF. The CDR3 DNA reads as TGCGCCAGCAGACCAACGGTCGGTGAAGCTTTCTTT.

The sample holds one count of this clone. V gene TRBV28 combines with J gene TRBJ2-3; D is perhaps TRBD1 (5 bases). V lost 7 bases to trimming and J lost 4 bases, with 15 bases between them. The CDR3 has 14 amino acids. The germline gives CDR1 MDHEN, CDR2 SYDVKM. The CDR3 DNA is TGTGCCAGCAAAACGAGGTGGGGCCCAGATACGCAGTATTTT. Its protein is CASKTRWGPDTQYF.

The chain couples TRBV30 to TRBJ1-5, with D possibly matching TRBD1 (5 bases). The V end was cut by 1 base, the J end by 6 bases, with 13 bases between. This CDR3 has 14 residues. Germline loops: CDR1 GTSNPN, CDR2 SVGIG (reference sequence). CDR3 bases: TGTGCCTGGAGTGGGGGGGGATGGAGTCAGCCCCAGCATTTT. Translated: CAWSGGGWSQPQHF.

The CDR3 DNA follows: TGCGCCAGCAGCGACCCGACAGGGTTGGGCGAGCAGTACTTC. Translation: CASSDPTGLGEQYF. V and J are TRBV10-2 and TRBJ2-7; 7 bases line up with TRBD1. This CDR3 is 14 amino acids long. J gave up 6 bases and V 6 bases, and 11 bases lay outside the gene matches. Germline-derived CDR1 and CDR2 are WSHSY and SAAADI.

This chain joins TRBV27 and TRBJ2-1; TRBD2 aligns across 12 bases. CDR3 length equals 18 residues. Losses at the gene ends were 6 bases for V and 3 bases for J; bases not matched to a gene: 12. Germline V CDR1 and CDR2: MNHEY, SMNVEV (reference sequence). The CDR3 is CASSPFPATSGGYNEQFF. CDR3 nucleotide sequence: TGTGCCAGCAGCCCTTTTCCTGCGACTAGCGGGGGCTACAATGAGCAGTTCTTC.

This clone was observed a single time. This rearrangement joins TRBV7-3 to TRBJ2-1; TRBD2 might be the D (5 bases). Germline-derived CDR1 and CDR2 are SGHTA and FQGTGA. V lost 5 bases, J lost 3 bases, and 14 bases lay in between. CDR3 length: 15 amino acids. The CDR3 coding sequence is TGTGCCAGCAGCCCATTGGCGGGTAGCTACAATGAGCAGTTCTTC. Translated, it gives CASSPLAGSYNEQFF.

V usage is TRBV2 and J usage is TRBJ2-3; 8 positions agree with TRBD1. Looked up from germline, CDR1 is SNHLY and CDR2 is FYNNEI. The CDR3 has 15 residues. The V and J ends lost 6 bases and 4 bases, in that order; junction bases with no gene match: 9. This CDR3 reads CASRQDRASPDTQYF. The CDR3 coding sequence is TGTGCCAGCAGGCAGGACAGGGCGAGCCCAGATACGCAGTATTTT.

This clone was counted once. V is TRBV28 and J is TRBJ1-5; TRBD1 might be the D (5 bases). V lost 4 bases to trimming and J lost 5 bases, with 21 bases between them. CDR3 size: 17 residues. CDR1 is MDHEN, CDR2 SYDVKM, per germline. The CDR3 loop reads CASSSPAQGVGHQPQHF. DNA for the CDR3: TGTGCCAGCAGTTCCCCTGCTCAGGGTGTTGGGCATCAGCCCCAGCATTTT.

Note on this clone: It is likely a read error, because the conserved phenylalanine at the end of the CDR3 is missing. The limits of the CDR3 on the DNA are not certain, so only TCRdb's listed CDR3 is given. The rearrangement joins TRBV2 to TRBJ1-4. The CDR3 comprises 13 residues, both ends counted. CDR1 is SNHLY, CDR2 FYNNEI, per germline. The chain's CDR3 is CASSESRWGRRVG.